The entry that follows covers one TCR beta chain sequence. The target of this receptor is not known. Per-base qualities were not stored, and no clone one base away is much larger. CDR1 and CDR2 are read off the germline V gene (reference sequence) as SEHNR and FQNEAQ. The cysteine opens and the phenylalanine closes a CDR3 of 11 amino acids. The DNA shown is the 33-base CDR3, in frame from base 1. The V end gives up 8 bases and the J end 4 bases, leaving 1 base in the junction not matched to a gene. The entire amount of isolated RNA was reverse transcribed using the High Capacity cDNA Reverse Transcription Kit, so the sequenced TCRB transcripts were expressed ones. Deep immunoSEQ sequencing was performed on naive, central memory and regulatory T cell samples, with an average of roughly 3.6 million total reads per sample. Sorted cells were lysed in RLT buffer and RNA was extracted with DNase-treated RNeasy Micro or Mini kits, depending on cell number. To prevent cross-contamination, each cell subset was processed individually, whereas patient and healthy donor samples were processed jointly. The immunoSEQ multiplex PCR was used to amplify TCRB sequences from cDNA, generating 87-bp fragments that spanned the CDR3 region. The amplicons were sequenced using the Illumina HiSeq platform. Concerning the study's data processing: PCR bias was corrected computationally using synthetic template baselines, and reads within Hamming distance 2 were collapsed, with unmergeable singletons discarded. By aligning reads against IMGT, V, D and J genes, CDR3 length, and insertions or deletions at six rearrangement sites were assigned. Within each subset, clonotype counts were normalized to sorted cell number, after which true diversity and Gini coefficients were computed with the tcR R package. The overlap coefficient, calculated on TCRB nucleotide sequences, was used to quantify repertoire sharing. Here the immuneACCESS table is served through TCRdb, limited to in-frame sequences with V and J called. Missing clones are a known gap in these copies; in checked studies unresolved V genes cover under half, and the rest lacks a known reason. V and J calls and clone size follow that table, whereas D and trimming were derived from the DNA. This sample gives about 150,000 clones in total; 10% of them show up just once. The leading ten clones occupy roughly 0.45% of the sample.

This record comes from a study of beta chain features in type 1 diabetes (dated by TCRdb to 2017 to 2018). With regard to the full study: Patients and healthy donors did not differ in mean age, gender distribution, total cell number or subset yield. A total of roughly 100 million sorted cells were examined across all samples, and the number of cells per subset was strongly correlated with RNA yield. Naive and central memory subsets were obtained from all 30 or so donors, but regulatory and stem cell-like memory subsets were isolated from only 8 patients and about 8 healthy donors. In the study, TCRB repertoires of sorted circulating CD4+ T cell subsets from recently diagnosed type 1 diabetes patients were compared with those of matched healthy donors.

What the study reported, not specific to this receptor: Only small numbers of individuals were included in the HLA sub-analyses, which left unresolved whether HLA type had any influence on TCRB rearrangement. At VDJ recombination sites, type 1 diabetes patients had fewer insertions and more deleted nucleotides, which implies abnormalities in thymic rearrangement. Naive, central memory and regulatory TCRB repertoires appeared to be more similar among patients than among healthy donors. Sequencing cDNA rather than genomic DNA could over-represent highly expressing activated cells, although activation and CD3 levels did not differ between groups. Type 1 diabetes patients showed a moderate but significant shortening of TCRB CDR3 length in all four CD4+ subsets. PCR might favor shorter templates, but patient and control samples were amplified and corrected together, so any skew would affect both groups equally.

A single peripheral blood draw of around 100 mL on average was collected from each donor into heparinised tubes. A BD FACSAria II and a panel including CD45RO, CCR7, CD25, CD127, CD95 and CD27 were used to sort naive, central memory, regulatory and stem cell-like memory CD4+ T cells. A purity above 95% was achieved for all sorted populations. PBMCs were isolated right away by Lymphoprep density gradient centrifugation and were stained directly, without culture. To minimize batch effects, samples were stained and sorted in pairs, one healthy donor with one patient per experiment. The sequence was collected from a man aged 25 to 45 with type 1 diabetes. The rearrangement joined TRBV7-9 to TRBJ1-2; TRBD1 aligns with 7 central bases. The specimen sequenced was central memory CD4+ T cells from blood. The CDR3 protein: CASSGGYGYTF. The DNA sequence reads TGTGCCAGCTCAGGGGGCTATGGCTACACCTTC.